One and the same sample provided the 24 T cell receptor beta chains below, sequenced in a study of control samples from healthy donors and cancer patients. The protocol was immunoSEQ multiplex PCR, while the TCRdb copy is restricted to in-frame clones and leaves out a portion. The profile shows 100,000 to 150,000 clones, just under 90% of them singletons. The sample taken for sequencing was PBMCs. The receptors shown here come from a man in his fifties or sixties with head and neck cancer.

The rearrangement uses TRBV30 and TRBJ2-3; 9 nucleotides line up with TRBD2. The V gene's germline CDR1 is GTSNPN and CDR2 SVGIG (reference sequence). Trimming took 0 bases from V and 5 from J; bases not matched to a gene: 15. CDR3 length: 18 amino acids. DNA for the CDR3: TGTGCCTGGAGTGTACCATTAGCGGGGGCGATTTTAGGAGATACGCAGTATTTT. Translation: CAWSVPLAGAILGDTQYF.

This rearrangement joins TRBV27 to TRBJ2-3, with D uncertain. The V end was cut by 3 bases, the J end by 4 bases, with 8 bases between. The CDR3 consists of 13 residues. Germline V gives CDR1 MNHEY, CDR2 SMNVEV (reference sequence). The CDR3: CASSLSRPDTQYF. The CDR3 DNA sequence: TGTGCCAGCAGTTTGAGTCGTCCAGATACGCAGTATTTT.

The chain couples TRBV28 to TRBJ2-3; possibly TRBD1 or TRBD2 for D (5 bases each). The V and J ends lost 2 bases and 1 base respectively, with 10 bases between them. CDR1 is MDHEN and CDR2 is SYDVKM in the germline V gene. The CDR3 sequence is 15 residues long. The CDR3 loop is CASSLGGFGTDTQYF. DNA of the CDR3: TGTGCCAGCAGTTTAGGGGGTTTCGGCACAGATACGCAGTATTTT.

The CDR3 bases are TGCGCCAGCAGCCCTAAGGGGACACTTAGCACAGATACGCAGTATTTT. Translated: CASSPKGTLSTDTQYF. The chain carries TRBV4-1 and TRBJ2-3; TRBD1 is a possible D gene (6 bases). CDR1 and CDR2 (germline): MGHRA, YSYEKL. Trimming cost V 4 bases and J 0 bases, with 14 bases left between them. The CDR3 sequence is 16 residues long.

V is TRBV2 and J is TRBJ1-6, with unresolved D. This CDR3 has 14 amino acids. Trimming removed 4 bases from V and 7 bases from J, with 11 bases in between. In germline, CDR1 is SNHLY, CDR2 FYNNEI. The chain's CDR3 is CASSVRLGNSPLHF. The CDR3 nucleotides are TGTGCCAGCAGTGTCCGCCTGGGCAATTCACCCCTCCACTTT.

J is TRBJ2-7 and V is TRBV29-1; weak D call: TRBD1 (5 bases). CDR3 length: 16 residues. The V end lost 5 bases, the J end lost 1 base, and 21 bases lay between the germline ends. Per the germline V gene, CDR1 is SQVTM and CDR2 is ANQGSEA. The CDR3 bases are TGCAGCGTTTTGGGTGCAGGGTGGGCCGTGTCCTACGAGCAGTACTTC. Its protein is CSVLGAGWAVSYEQYF.

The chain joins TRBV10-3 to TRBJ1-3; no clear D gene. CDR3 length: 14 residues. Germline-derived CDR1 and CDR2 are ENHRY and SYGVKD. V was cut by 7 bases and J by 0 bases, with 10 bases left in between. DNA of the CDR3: TGTGCCATCAATCGCGACGTCTCTGGAAACACCATATATTTT. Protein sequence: CAINRDVSGNTIYF.

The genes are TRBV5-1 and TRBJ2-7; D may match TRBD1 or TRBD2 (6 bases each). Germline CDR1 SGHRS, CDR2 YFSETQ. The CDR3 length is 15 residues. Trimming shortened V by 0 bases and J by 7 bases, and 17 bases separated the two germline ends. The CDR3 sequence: CASSLASGAQREQYF. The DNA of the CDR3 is TGCGCCAGCAGCTTGGCCTCGGGGGCGCAGAGGGAGCAGTACTTC.

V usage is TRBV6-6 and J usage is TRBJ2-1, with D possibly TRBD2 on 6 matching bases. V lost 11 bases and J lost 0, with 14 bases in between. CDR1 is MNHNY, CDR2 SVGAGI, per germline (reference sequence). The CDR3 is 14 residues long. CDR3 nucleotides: TGTGCCTCTCGGGGGTTGCGCTCCTACAATGAGCAGTTCTTC. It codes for CASRGLRSYNEQFF.

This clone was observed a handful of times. The CDR3 spells CASSQRGEGYTF. The CDR3 DNA reads as TGTGCCAGCTCCCAGAGAGGGGAAGGCTACACCTTC. The chain uses TRBV18 and TRBJ1-2, with a weak D call TRBD1 (5 bases). This CDR3 is built from 12 residues. The germline V gene encodes CDR1 KGHSH and CDR2 LQKENI. The V and J ends lost 6 bases and 8 bases respectively, with 13 bases between them.

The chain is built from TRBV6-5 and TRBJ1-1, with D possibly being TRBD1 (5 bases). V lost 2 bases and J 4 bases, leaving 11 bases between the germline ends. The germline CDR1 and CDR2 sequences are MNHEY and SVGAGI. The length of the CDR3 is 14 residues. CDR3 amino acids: CASSYGGGITEAFF. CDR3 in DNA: TGTGCCAGCAGTTACGGGGGGGGGATCACTGAAGCTTTCTTT.

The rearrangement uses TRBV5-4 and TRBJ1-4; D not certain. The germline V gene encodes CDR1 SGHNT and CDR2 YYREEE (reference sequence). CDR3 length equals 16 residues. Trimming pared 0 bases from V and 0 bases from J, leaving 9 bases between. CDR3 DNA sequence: TGTGCCAGCAGCTTGGGACACCCTGCAACTAATGAAAAACTGTTTTTT. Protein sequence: CASSLGHPATNEKLFF.

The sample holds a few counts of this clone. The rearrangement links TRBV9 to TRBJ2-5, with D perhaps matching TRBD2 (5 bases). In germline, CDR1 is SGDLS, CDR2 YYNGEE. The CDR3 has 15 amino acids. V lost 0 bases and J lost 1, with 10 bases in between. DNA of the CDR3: TGTGCCAGCAGCGTAGGGGCGGGTCGCCAAGAGACCCAGTACTTC. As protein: CASSVGAGRQETQYF.

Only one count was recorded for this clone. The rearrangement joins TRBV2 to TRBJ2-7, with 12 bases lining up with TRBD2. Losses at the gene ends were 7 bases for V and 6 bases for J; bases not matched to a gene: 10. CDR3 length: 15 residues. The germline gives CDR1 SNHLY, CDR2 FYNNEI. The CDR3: CASNDGLAGFREQYF. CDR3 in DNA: TGTGCCAGCAACGATGGACTAGCGGGATTTCGCGAGCAGTACTTC.

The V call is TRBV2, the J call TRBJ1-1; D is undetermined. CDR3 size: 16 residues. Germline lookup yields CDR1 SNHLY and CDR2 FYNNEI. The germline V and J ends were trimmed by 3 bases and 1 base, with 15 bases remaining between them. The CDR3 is CASSESPGYGNTEAFF. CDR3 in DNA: TGTGCCAGCAGTGAGTCTCCTGGATACGGGAACACTGAAGCTTTCTTT.

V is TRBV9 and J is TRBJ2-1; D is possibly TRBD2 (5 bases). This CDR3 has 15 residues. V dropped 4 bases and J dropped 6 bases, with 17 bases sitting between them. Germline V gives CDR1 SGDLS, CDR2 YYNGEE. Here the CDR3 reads CASSTSPAGFNEQFF. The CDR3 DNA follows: TGTGCCAGCAGCACTAGTCCAGCCGGGTTCAATGAGCAGTTCTTC. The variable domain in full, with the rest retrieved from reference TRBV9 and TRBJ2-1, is DSGVTQTPKHLITATGQRVTLRCSPRSGDLSVYWYQQSLDQGLQFLIQYYNGEERAKGNILERFSAQQFPDLHSELNLSSLELGDSALYFCASSTSPAGFNEQFFGPGTRLTVL.

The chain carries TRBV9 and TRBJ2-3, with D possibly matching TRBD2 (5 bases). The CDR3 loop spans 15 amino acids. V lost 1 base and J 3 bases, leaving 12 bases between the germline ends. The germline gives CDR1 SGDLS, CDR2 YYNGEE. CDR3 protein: CASSVTAEGTDTQYF. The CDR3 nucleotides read TGTGCCAGCAGCGTAACGGCCGAGGGTACAGATACGCAGTATTTT.

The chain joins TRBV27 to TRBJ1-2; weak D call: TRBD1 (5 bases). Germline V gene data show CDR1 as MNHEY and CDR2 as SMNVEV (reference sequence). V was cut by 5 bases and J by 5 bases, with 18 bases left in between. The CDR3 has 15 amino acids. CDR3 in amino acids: CASSPFSGTEYGYTF. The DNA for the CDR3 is TGTGCCAGCAGTCCGTTTTCCGGGACCGAGTATGGCTACACCTTC.

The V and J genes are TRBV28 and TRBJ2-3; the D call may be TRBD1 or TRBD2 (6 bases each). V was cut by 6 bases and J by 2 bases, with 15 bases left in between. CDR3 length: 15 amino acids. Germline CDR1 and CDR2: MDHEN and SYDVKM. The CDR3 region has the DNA TGTGCCAGCAGCCGCTCTTGGGGGGCCACAGATACGCAGTATTTT. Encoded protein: CASSRSWGATDTQYF.

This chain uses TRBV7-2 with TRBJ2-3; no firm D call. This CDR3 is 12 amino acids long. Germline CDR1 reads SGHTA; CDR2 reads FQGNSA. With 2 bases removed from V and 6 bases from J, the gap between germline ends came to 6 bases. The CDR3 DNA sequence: TGTGCCAGCAGCTTATCCGGGGATACGCAGTATTTT. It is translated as CASSLSGDTQYF.

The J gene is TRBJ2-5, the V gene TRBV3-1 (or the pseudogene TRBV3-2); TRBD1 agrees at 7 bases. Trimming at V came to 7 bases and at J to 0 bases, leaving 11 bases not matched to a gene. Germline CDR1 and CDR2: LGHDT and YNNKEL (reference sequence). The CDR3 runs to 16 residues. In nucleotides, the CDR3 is TGTGCCAGCACCACACAGACAGGGTCGTACCAAGAGACCCAGTACTTC. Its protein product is CASTTQTGSYQETQYF.

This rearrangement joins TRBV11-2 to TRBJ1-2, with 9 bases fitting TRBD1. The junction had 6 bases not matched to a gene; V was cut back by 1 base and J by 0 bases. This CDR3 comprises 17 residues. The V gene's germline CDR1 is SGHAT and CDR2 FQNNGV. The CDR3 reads CASSLGGQGLANYGYTF. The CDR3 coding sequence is TGTGCCAGCAGCTTAGGCGGACAGGGGTTAGCTAACTATGGCTACACCTTC. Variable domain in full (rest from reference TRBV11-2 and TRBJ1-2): EAGVAQSPRYKIIEKRQSVAFWCNPISGHATLYWYQQILGQGPKLLIQFQNNGVVDDSQLPKDRFSAERLKGVDSTLKIQPAKLEDSAVYLCASSLGGQGLANYGYTFGSGTRLTVV.

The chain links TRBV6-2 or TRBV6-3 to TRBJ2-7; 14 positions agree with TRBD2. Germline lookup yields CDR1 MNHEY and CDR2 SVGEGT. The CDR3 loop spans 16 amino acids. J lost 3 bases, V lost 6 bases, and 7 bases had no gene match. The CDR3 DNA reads TGTGCCAGCAGCGACTATGGGACTAGCGGGGGCTACGAGCAGTACTTC. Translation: CASSDYGTSGGYEQYF.

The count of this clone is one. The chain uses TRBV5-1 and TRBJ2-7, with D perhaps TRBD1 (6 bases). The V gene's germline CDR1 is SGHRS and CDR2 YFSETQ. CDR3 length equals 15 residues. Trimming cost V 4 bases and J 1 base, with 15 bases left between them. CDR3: CASSGGGPLSYEQYF. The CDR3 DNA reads TGCGCCAGCAGCGGGGGCGGGCCCTTATCCTACGAGCAGTACTTC. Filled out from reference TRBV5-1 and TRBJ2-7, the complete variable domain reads KAGVTQTPRYLIKTRGQQVTLSCSPISGHRSVSWYQQTPGQGLQFLFEYFSETQRNKGNFPGRFSGRQFSNSRSEMNVSTLELGDSALYLCASSGGGPLSYEQYFGPGTRLTVT.